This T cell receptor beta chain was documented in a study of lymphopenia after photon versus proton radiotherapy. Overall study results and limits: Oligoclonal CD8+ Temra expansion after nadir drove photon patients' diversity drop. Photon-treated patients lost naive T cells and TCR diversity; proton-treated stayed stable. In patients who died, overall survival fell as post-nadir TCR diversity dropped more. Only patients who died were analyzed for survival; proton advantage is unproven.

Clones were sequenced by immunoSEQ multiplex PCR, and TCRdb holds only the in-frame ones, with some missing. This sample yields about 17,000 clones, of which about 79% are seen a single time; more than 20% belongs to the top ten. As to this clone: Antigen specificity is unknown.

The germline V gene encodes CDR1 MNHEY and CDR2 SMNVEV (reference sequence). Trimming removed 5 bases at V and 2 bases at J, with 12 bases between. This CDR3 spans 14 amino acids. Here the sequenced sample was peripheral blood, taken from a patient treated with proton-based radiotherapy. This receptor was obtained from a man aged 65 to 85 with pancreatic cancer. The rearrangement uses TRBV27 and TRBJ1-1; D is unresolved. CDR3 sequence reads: CASSPTHTNTEAFF. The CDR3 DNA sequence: TGTGCCAGCAGTCCTACTCATACTAACACTGAAGCTTTCTTT.